The 5 T cell receptor beta chains presented below share a single source sample, sequenced in a study of blood T cell repertoires in COVID-19. Data came from immunoSEQ multiplex PCR; TCRdb stores just in-frame clones and leaves some out. Counted here are 350,000 to 400,000 clones, around 87% occurring once; the ten biggest clones make up roughly 2%. Sample: PBMCs or T cells enriched from blood (not recorded which). These receptors were taken from a man aged 35-49 years in a cohort exposed to, infected with or recovered from COVID-19 (not recorded which).

This clone was seen a handful of times. The V and J genes are TRBV5-4 and TRBJ1-4; TRBD1 matches at 8 bases. V lost 4 bases and J lost 6; bases outside the gene matches: 5. In germline, CDR1 is SGHNT, CDR2 YYREEE (reference sequence). The CDR3 is 14 amino acids. The CDR3 sequence: CASSIGQGYEKLFF. CDR3 DNA sequence: TGTGCCAGCAGCATAGGACAGGGTTATGAAAAACTGTTTTTT.

The V gene is TRBV6-5, the J gene TRBJ1-3; 9 bases are a match to TRBD1. CDR1 MNHEY and CDR2 SVGAGI come from the germline V gene. The CDR3 covers 14 residues. Germline trimming cut 6 bases from V and 4 bases from J; bases unmatched to any gene: 4. In DNA, the CDR3 is TGTGCCAGCAGGGGGACAGGGTTCGGAAACACCATATATTTT. It is translated as CASRGTGFGNTIYF.

The chain has TRBV11-3 and TRBJ2-7; 7 nucleotides line up with TRBD1. The length of the CDR3 is 15 residues. V lost 5 bases, J lost 3 bases, and 10 bases stayed unmatched. CDR1 is SGHNT and CDR2 is YENEEA in the germline V gene. CDR3 bases: TGTGCCAGCAGCAAAGGTGGGACAGACAACTACGAGCAGTACTTC. Protein: CASSKGGTDNYEQYF.

The chain couples TRBV9 to TRBJ2-2; TRBD1 is a possible D gene (5 bases). Germline-derived CDR1 and CDR2 are SGDLS and YYNGEE. V was clipped by 4 bases and J by 6 bases, with 13 bases between them. The CDR3 loop spans 14 amino acids. CDR3 DNA: TGTGCCAGCAGCCCCCCTCTAGGGGCCGGGGAGCTGTTTTTT. It translates to CASSPPLGAGELFF. Variable domain in full (rest from reference TRBV9 and TRBJ2-2): DSGVTQTPKHLITATGQRVTLRCSPRSGDLSVYWYQQSLDQGLQFLIQYYNGEERAKGNILERFSAQQFPDLHSELNLSSLELGDSALYFCASSPPLGAGELFFGEGSRLTVL.

The gene calls are TRBV28 and TRBJ2-7, with 8 bases lining up with TRBD1. Germline assignment: CDR1 MDHEN and CDR2 SYDVKM. The CDR3 totals 13 residues. J was trimmed by 4 bases and V by 7 bases; bases with no gene match: 6. The CDR3 DNA sequence: TGTGCCAGCACCGGGACAGGTCTGTACGAGCAGTACTTC. Its protein product is CASTGTGLYEQYF.